The 32 T cell receptor beta chains below come from one sample, sequenced in a study of vaccination effects on CD4 cells after COVID-19. Before sequencing, viral peptide pools were used by the ViraFEST assay to expand antigen-specific CD4+ T cells. Following culture for approximately ten days, CD4+ T cells were isolated. The participants, recipients of two vaccine doses, got either BNT162b2 or mRNA-1273. Their cognate antigens are unknown. Using immunoSEQ multiplex PCR, the repertoire was profiled, and TCRdb retains in-frame clones only, with some absent. The table records 29,000 or so clones, about 73% of them present only once. The material sequenced was CD4+ T cells from PBMCs cultured with HCoV-OC43 spike peptides, taken after COVID-19 vaccination. Subset of the sample: HCoV-OC43 spike overlapping peptide pool stimulation. Receptor source: a human donor who received a COVID-19 vaccine.

This clone occurred once. The rearrangement joins TRBV29-1 to TRBJ2-7; no definite D call. V shed 4 bases and J shed 5 bases, with 15 bases lying between them. The CDR3 covers 13 residues. Germline CDR1 SQVTM, CDR2 ANQGSEA. The CDR3 sequence: CSVVGRRLDEQYF. CDR3 nucleotides: TGCAGCGTTGTCGGCAGGCGTCTCGACGAGCAGTACTTC.

The V and J genes are TRBV7-4 and TRBJ2-2; D is undetermined. Germline V gene data show CDR1 as SGHVT and CDR2 as SQSDAQ. This CDR3 contains 12 residues. V was clipped by 1 base and J by 3 bases, with 0 bases between them. Here the CDR3 DNA reads TGTGCCAGCAGCTTAGACACCGGGGAGCTGTTTTTT. This translates into CASSLDTGELFF.

V and J are TRBV2 and TRBJ2-2; D is ambiguous. Germline V gene sequence: CDR1 SNHLY, CDR2 FYNNEI. The CDR3 is 13 residues long. V dropped 6 bases and J dropped 4 bases, with 9 bases sitting between them. The DNA of the CDR3 is TGTGCCAGCAGCCGTTTGATCACCGGGGAGCTGTTTTTT. Its translation: CASSRLITGELFF.

The chain recombines TRBV24-1 with TRBJ2-5; possibly TRBD1 or TRBD2 for D (5 bases each). CDR3 size: 15 residues. Germline CDR1 KGHDR, CDR2 SFDVKD. Trimming cost V 7 bases and J 1 base, with 15 bases left between them. CDR3 sequence reads: CATSLGWGSQETQYF. DNA for the CDR3: TGTGCCACCAGCCTGGGATGGGGGTCCCAAGAGACCCAGTACTTC.

The rearrangement links TRBV2 to TRBJ1-6; the D is unclear. Trimming shortened V by 7 bases and J by 10 bases, and 11 bases separated the two germline ends. Germline V gives CDR1 SNHLY, CDR2 FYNNEI. The CDR3 is 12 residues long. The CDR3 protein is CASTDDGSPLHF. CDR3 coding DNA: TGTGCCAGCACTGATGACGGCTCACCCCTCCACTTT. The full variable domain, with the rest looked up from reference TRBV2 and TRBJ1-6, is EPEVTQTPSHQVTQMGQEVILRCVPISNHLYFYWYRQILGQKVEFLVSFYNNEISEKSEIFDDQFSVERPDGSNFTLKIRSTKLEDSAMYFCASTDDGSPLHFGNGTRLTVT.

The rearrangement joins TRBV11-2 to TRBJ2-1; D tentatively fits TRBD1 or TRBD2 (6 bases each). The CDR3 has 16 residues. The germline CDR1 and CDR2 sequences are SGHAT and FQNNGV. V gave up 2 bases and J gave up 0 bases, with 11 bases separating them. CDR3 bases: TGTGCCAGCAGCTTAAGGGGGGATAGCTCCTACAATGAGCAGTTCTTC. This sequence encodes CASSLRGDSSYNEQFF. Combining the CDR3 with reference TRBV11-2 and TRBJ2-1 gives the whole variable domain EAGVAQSPRYKIIEKRQSVAFWCNPISGHATLYWYQQILGQGPKLLIQFQNNGVVDDSQLPKDRFSAERLKGVDSTLKIQPAKLEDSAVYLCASSLRGDSSYNEQFFGPGTRLTVL.

CDR3 loop: CASSINYNYGYTF. For the CDR3, the DNA is TGTGCCAGTAGTATCAATTACAACTATGGCTACACCTTC. V is TRBV19 and J is TRBJ1-2, with no clear D. Trimming removed 3 bases from V and 2 bases from J, with 7 bases in between. The CDR3 spans 13 residues. Germline-derived CDR1 and CDR2 are LNHDA and SQIVND (reference sequence).

This chain joins TRBV5-4 and TRBJ2-5, with 7 bases matching TRBD2. The J segment lost 1 base and the V segment lost 4 bases, leaving 10 bases of the junction unmatched. The germline CDR1 and CDR2 sequences are SGHNT and YYREEE (reference sequence). The CDR3 is 16 residues long. This CDR3 is CASSPGVLAAQETQYF. For the CDR3, the DNA is TGTGCCAGCAGCCCTGGGGTCCTAGCGGCCCAAGAGACCCAGTACTTC. The whole variable domain, remainder taken from reference TRBV5-4 and TRBJ2-5, is ETGVTQSPTHLIKTRGQQVTLRCSSQSGHNTVSWYQQALGQGPQFIFQYYREEENGRGNFPPRFSGLQFPNYSSELNVNALELDDSALYLCASSPGVLAAQETQYFGPGTRLLVL.

This clone was seen only a few times. V and J are TRBV10-1 and TRBJ1-3, with 9 positions matching TRBD1. The CDR3 consists of 13 residues. J lost 2 bases, V lost 10 bases, and 3 bases had no gene match. Germline V lookup: CDR1 WNHNN, CDR2 SYGVQD (reference sequence). Here the CDR3 DNA reads TGCGCCACCTGGGACAGGGCTGGAAACACCATATATTTT. It encodes CATWDRAGNTIYF.

This chain joins TRBV5-1 and TRBJ1-2; 7 bases are shared with TRBD1. With V trimmed by 4 bases and J by 2 bases, 2 bases remained unmatched. This CDR3 has 13 amino acids. The V gene's germline CDR1 is SGHRS and CDR2 YFSETQ. The CDR3 loop is CASSPQGNYGYTF. Here the CDR3 DNA reads TGCGCCAGCAGCCCACAGGGGAACTATGGCTACACCTTC.

The V and J genes are TRBV10-3 and TRBJ1-2, with 10 bases identical to TRBD1. J lost 4 bases, V lost 10 bases, and 3 bases had no gene match. Germline CDR1 reads ENHRY; CDR2 reads SYGVKD. This CDR3 region has 12 residues. CDR3 amino acids: CATGTGAYGYTF. The CDR3 nucleotides are TGTGCCACAGGGACAGGGGCCTATGGCTACACCTTC.

This chain links TRBV7-6 with TRBJ1-6; D uncertain. V was pared by 1 base and J by 9 bases, with 4 bases between. The CDR3 loop spans 12 amino acids. Germline CDR1 is SGHVS and CDR2 is FNYEAQ. Written as DNA, the CDR3 is TGTGCCAGCAGCTTAGGGGGTTCACCCCTCCACTTT. It codes for CASSLGGSPLHF.

DNA for the CDR3: TGTGCCAGCAGCTGGACTAGCGGGGGGGCCGATGAGCAGTTCTTC. Translated, it gives CASSWTSGGADEQFF. This chain uses TRBV11-2 with TRBJ2-1; TRBD2 matches 15 bases. CDR3 length: 15 residues. Trimming removed 4 bases from V and 8 bases from J; junction bases left unmatched: 3. Germline CDR1 and CDR2: SGHAT and FQNNGV.

The chain recombines TRBV5-1 with TRBJ2-7, with 9 bases fitting TRBD1. The germline V gene encodes CDR1 SGHRS and CDR2 YFSETQ. V trimming: 6 bases; J trimming: 5 bases; junction bases outside the gene matches: 15. This CDR3 has 16 amino acids. This CDR3 is CASIRSPGTGMNEQYF. The DNA for the CDR3 is TGCGCCAGCATCCGGTCCCCCGGGACAGGGATGAACGAGCAGTACTTC. The whole variable domain, remainder taken from reference TRBV5-1 and TRBJ2-7, is KAGVTQTPRYLIKTRGQQVTLSCSPISGHRSVSWYQQTPGQGLQFLFEYFSETQRNKGNFPGRFSGRQFSNSRSEMNVSTLELGDSALYLCASIRSPGTGMNEQYFGPGTRLTVT.

The chain employs TRBV18 and TRBJ1-3; D is possibly TRBD1 (6 bases). Germline V gene lookup returns CDR1 KGHSH and CDR2 LQKENI. V shed 4 bases and J shed 3 bases, with 10 bases lying between them. The CDR3 sequence is 14 residues long. The CDR3 DNA reads TGTGCCAGCTCACGGGGACAAGATGGAAACACCATATATTTT. Translation: CASSRGQDGNTIYF.

The V call is TRBV2, the J call TRBJ2-7, with TRBD2 matching 11 bases. Germline V CDR1 and CDR2: SNHLY, FYNNEI. The CDR3 consists of 15 residues. V lost 5 bases to trimming and J lost 6 bases; unmatched junction nucleotides: 9. The CDR3 DNA follows: TGTGCCAGCAGTTCCCGACTAGCGGGATCGGCCGAGCAGTACTTC. It is translated as CASSSRLAGSAEQYF.

This clone was detected only once. V usage is TRBV14 and J usage is TRBJ1-2; D remains unclear. The CDR3 spans 14 residues. The V and J ends lost 1 base and 4 bases respectively, with 10 bases between them. Germline assignment: CDR1 SGHDN and CDR2 FVKESK. The CDR3: CASSQVWALYGYTF. CDR3 DNA: TGTGCCAGCAGCCAAGTATGGGCCCTCTATGGCTACACCTTC.

The chain links TRBV6-6 to TRBJ1-4; D not certain. CDR3 length equals 12 residues. The V and J ends lost 3 bases and 7 bases respectively, with 6 bases between them. Germline-derived CDR1 and CDR2 are MNHNY and SVGAGI (reference sequence). CDR3 sequence (DNA): TGTGCCAGCAGTTATGAAACTGAAAAACTGTTTTTT. Its protein is CASSYETEKLFF.

The gene calls are TRBV10-2 and TRBJ1-4, with 7 nucleotides matching TRBD1. This CDR3 has 15 residues. The V gene end was trimmed by 4 bases and the J gene end by 5 bases; junction bases not matched to a gene: 7. Germline-derived CDR1 and CDR2 are WSHSY and SAAADI. This CDR3 is CASSVSGTANEKLFF. The CDR3 DNA reads TGCGCCAGCAGTGTGTCCGGGACAGCGAATGAAAAACTGTTTTTT.

The chain has TRBV30 and TRBJ1-6; no clear D gene. The CDR3 contains 14 residues. Germline CDR1 reads GTSNPN; CDR2 reads SVGIG (reference sequence). The V gene lost 4 bases and the J gene lost 10 bases, with 17 bases spanning the gap. The CDR3: CAWTLRAVGSPLHF. In DNA, the CDR3 is TGTGCCTGGACCCTCCGGGCGGTTGGATCACCCCTCCACTTT.

The chain recombines TRBV19 with TRBJ2-7; D remains ambiguous. V shed 3 bases and J shed 2 bases, with 11 bases lying between them. The CDR3 runs 14 residues. Germline CDR1 reads LNHDA; CDR2 reads SQIVND (reference sequence). In nucleotides, the CDR3 is TGTGCCAGTAGTATGACTTTTTCCACCTACGAGCAGTACTTC. Protein sequence: CASSMTFSTYEQYF.

This chain joins TRBV5-4 and TRBJ2-7; TRBD1 matches at 10 bases. The CDR3 loop spans 15 amino acids. After removal of 1 base from V and 2 bases from J, the junction contained 3 bases not matched to a gene. Germline V gene lookup returns CDR1 SGHNT and CDR2 YYREEE (reference sequence). The DNA for the CDR3 is TGTGCCAGCAGCTTGCCGGGACAGGGGACCTACGAGCAGTACTTC. It translates to CASSLPGQGTYEQYF. Full variable domain (remainder filled in from reference TRBV5-4 and TRBJ2-7): ETGVTQSPTHLIKTRGQQVTLRCSSQSGHNTVSWYQQALGQGPQFIFQYYREEENGRGNFPPRFSGLQFPNYSSELNVNALELDDSALYLCASSLPGQGTYEQYFGPGTRLTVT.

This clone was observed a few times. V usage is TRBV5-1 and J usage is TRBJ2-1, with 7 nucleotides matching TRBD2. Germline CDR1 reads SGHRS; CDR2 reads YFSETQ. The J segment lost 6 bases and the V segment lost 7 bases, leaving 10 bases of the junction unmatched. This CDR3 region has 14 residues. The CDR3 region has the DNA TGCGCCAGCGAACCCAGCGGGGTGAGCAATGAGCAGTTCTTC. Translating it yields CASEPSGVSNEQFF.

The chain links TRBV6-5 to TRBJ2-1; 8 bases match TRBD2. V was pared by 6 bases and J by 3 bases, with 7 bases of the junction left unmatched. CDR3 length equals 15 residues. CDR1 MNHEY and CDR2 SVGAGI come from the germline V gene. The CDR3 bases are TGTGCCAGCAGAGAGGGACTAGGCAGCTACAATGAGCAGTTCTTC. Protein product: CASREGLGSYNEQFF.

The chain recombines TRBV2 with TRBJ2-1, with TRBD1 matching over 10 bases. Germline V gives CDR1 SNHLY, CDR2 FYNNEI. Germline trimming cut 3 bases from V and 0 bases from J; bases unmatched to any gene: 5. This CDR3 has 17 amino acids. CDR3 amino acids: CASSEAGQGSSYNEQFF. The CDR3 DNA reads as TGTGCCAGCAGTGAGGCGGGACAGGGGAGCTCCTACAATGAGCAGTTCTTC.

The table lists this clone with a few counts. The J gene is TRBJ2-7, the V gene TRBV5-5; 9 bases are shared with TRBD2. The CDR3 contains 12 residues. From germline, CDR1 is SGHKS and CDR2 YYEKEE (reference sequence). V was pared by 2 bases and J by 6 bases, with 0 bases of the junction left unmatched. The CDR3 coding sequence is TGTGCCAGCAGCTTAGCGGGAGGCGAGCAGTACTTC. It codes for CASSLAGGEQYF.

The chain recombines TRBV7-2 with TRBJ2-7; 8 bases fit TRBD2. This CDR3 is 17 amino acids long. Germline V gives CDR1 SGHTA, CDR2 FQGNSA. Losses at the gene ends were 1 base for V and 4 bases for J; bases not matched to a gene: 12. For the CDR3, the DNA is TGTGCCAGCAGCTTAGGCCCCTCCGGCGCGGGGGGTTACGAGCAGTACTTC. Its protein is CASSLGPSGAGGYEQYF. The variable domain in full, with the rest retrieved from reference TRBV7-2 and TRBJ2-7, is GAGVSQSPSNKVTEKGKDVELRCDPISGHTALYWYRQSLGQGLEFLIYFQGNSAPDKSGLPSDRFSAERTGGSVSTLTIQRTQQEDSAVYLCASSLGPSGAGGYEQYFGPGTRLTVT.

The V gene is TRBV4-2, the J gene TRBJ2-1; 10 positions agree with TRBD2. Germline loops: CDR1 LGHNA, CDR2 YNFKEQ. The CDR3 runs 18 residues. V was clipped by 1 base and J by 4 bases; unmatched bases: 10. This CDR3 is CASSQGPGTSGTYNEQFF. The CDR3 DNA sequence: TGTGCCAGCAGCCAAGGACCAGGCACTAGCGGGACTTACAATGAGCAGTTCTTC.

This chain uses TRBV7-9 with TRBJ2-2, with D uncertain. This CDR3 has 12 residues. CDR1 and CDR2 (germline): SEHNR, FQNEAQ (reference sequence). V lost 3 bases and J 7 bases, leaving 6 bases between the germline ends. The CDR3 nucleotides read TGTGCCAGCAGCTTGCCGCTCGGGGAGCTGTTTTTT. As protein: CASSLPLGELFF.

This clone was seen a few times. This chain joins TRBV2 and TRBJ2-2; TRBD2 matches at 7 bases. Germline V CDR1 and CDR2: SNHLY, FYNNEI. Trimming cost V 11 bases and J 4 bases; bases outside gene matches: 13. This CDR3 comprises 15 residues. The CDR3 region is CACTPAGVPTGELFF. In DNA, the CDR3 is TGTGCCTGCACCCCGGCGGGAGTGCCCACCGGGGAGCTGTTTTTT.

The chain links TRBV9 to TRBJ2-3; D is tentatively TRBD1 or TRBD2 (5 bases each). The CDR3 loop spans 13 amino acids. Germline values: CDR1 SGDLS, CDR2 YYNGEE. Trimming stripped 3 bases from V and 3 bases from J, with 8 bases between. The CDR3 nucleotides are TGTGCCAGCAGCGCATGGGGGACAGATACGCAGTATTTT. This codes for CASSAWGTDTQYF.

V and J are TRBV19 and TRBJ2-1; TRBD1 might be the D (6 bases). This CDR3 has 13 residues. The germline CDR1 and CDR2 sequences are LNHDA and SQIVND (reference sequence). Between the trimmed V and J ends, which lost 2 bases and 10 bases, there was a span of 12 bases. In nucleotides, the CDR3 is TGTGCCAGTAGTATACACCCCGGGACAGAGCAGTTCTTC. This encodes CASSIHPGTEQFF.